This passage covers 22 T cell receptor beta chains from one sample sequenced in a study of siplizumab effects on memory and regulatory T cells. Using immunoSEQ multiplex PCR, the repertoire was profiled, and TCRdb retains in-frame clones only, with some absent. The table includes roughly 100,000 clones, approximately 93% detected once. Material: Tregs sorted from blood. The receptors derive from a human donor in good health.

The genes are TRBV7-2 and TRBJ1-3; possible D gene TRBD1, 6 bases. V lost 5 bases and J lost 3, with 17 bases in between. The CDR3 is 16 residues long. Germline CDR1 reads SGHTA; CDR2 reads FQGNSA. For the CDR3, the DNA is TGTGCCAGCAGCGAGGTCCGGGGGGCACGTGGAAACACCATATATTTT. Translated, it gives CASSEVRGARGNTIYF.

This chain uses TRBV6-6 with TRBJ1-2; D remains unclear. The length of the CDR3 is 13 residues. Trimming removed 5 bases from V and 4 bases from J, with 11 bases in between. CDR1 MNHNY and CDR2 SVGAGI come from the germline V gene (reference sequence). The CDR3 is CASSPLELYGYTF. The CDR3 DNA reads TGTGCCAGCAGTCCCCTAGAGCTCTATGGCTACACCTTC.

This chain joins TRBV7-3 and TRBJ1-1; 8 nucleotides align to TRBD1. Trimming at V came to 5 bases and at J to 7 bases, leaving 12 bases not matched to a gene. This CDR3 has 15 amino acids. The germline CDR1 and CDR2 sequences are SGHTA and FQGTGA. CDR3 protein: CASSAGQGRKFEAFF. The CDR3 bases are TGTGCCAGCAGCGCAGGACAGGGCCGCAAGTTTGAAGCTTTCTTT.

V gene TRBV5-1 combines with J gene TRBJ2-1; no firm D call. The germline V gene has CDR1 SGHRS and CDR2 YFSETQ. V gave up 4 bases and J gave up 6 bases, with 5 bases separating them. CDR3 length: 11 amino acids. CDR3 sequence (DNA): TGCGCCAGCAGCACCCTCAATGAGCAGTTCTTC. It specifies CASSTLNEQFF. The variable domain in full, completed from reference TRBV5-1 and TRBJ2-1, reads KAGVTQTPRYLIKTRGQQVTLSCSPISGHRSVSWYQQTPGQGLQFLFEYFSETQRNKGNFPGRFSGRQFSNSRSEMNVSTLELGDSALYLCASSTLNEQFFGPGTRLTVL.

The J gene is TRBJ2-1, the V gene TRBV5-1; D is ambiguous. Between the trimmed V and J ends, which lost 3 bases and 6 bases, there was a span of 10 bases. The CDR3 runs 13 residues. The germline gives CDR1 SGHRS, CDR2 YFSETQ. The CDR3 reads CASSSRDRNEQFF. In DNA, the CDR3 is TGCGCCAGCAGCTCCCGAGATCGCAATGAGCAGTTCTTC.

This clone was counted a single time. The chain recombines TRBV6-1 with TRBJ2-2; TRBD2 matches 9 bases. The CDR3 spans 19 residues. With 4 bases clipped from V and 0 bases from J, the junction kept 12 bases outside the gene matches. In germline, CDR1 is MNHNS, CDR2 SASEGT. CDR3 residues: CASSAFRLAARTNTGELFF. The CDR3 bases are TGTGCCAGCAGTGCGTTCCGACTAGCGGCCCGGACGAACACCGGGGAGCTGTTTTTT.

This chain connects TRBV4-1 to TRBJ2-3; TRBD2 aligns across 13 bases. CDR3 size: 17 residues. Germline CDR1 reads MGHRA; CDR2 reads YSYEKL. V shed 1 base and J 4 bases; nucleotides not matched to a gene: 5. The CDR3 region has the DNA TGCGCCAGCAGCCAAGCGCTACTAGCGGGGGGGCCAGATACGCAGTATTTT. The encoded protein is CASSQALLAGGPDTQYF.

CDR3 loop: CASSLALKGGLNTEAFF. CDR3 bases: TGCGCCAGCAGCTTGGCCCTAAAAGGGGGGCTGAACACTGAAGCTTTCTTT. The V gene is TRBV5-1, the J gene TRBJ1-1; TRBD1 is a possible D gene (6 bases). CDR1 SGHRS and CDR2 YFSETQ come from the germline V gene. V was trimmed by 0 bases and J by 0 bases, leaving 15 bases between them. The CDR3 spans 17 residues.

CDR3 residues: CASTFRGANVLTF. The CDR3 nucleotides read TGTGCCAGTACCTTCCGAGGGGCCAACGTCCTGACTTTC. The rearrangement links TRBV19 to TRBJ2-6; D call uncertain. Trimming stripped 7 bases from V and 4 bases from J, with 8 bases between. Germline CDR1 is LNHDA and CDR2 is SQIVND (reference sequence). This CDR3 has 13 amino acids.

V usage is TRBV7-6 and J usage is TRBJ2-7; TRBD1 might be the D (5 bases). The CDR3 is made up of 14 amino acids. V lost 5 bases and J lost 9, with 20 bases in between. Germline V lookup: CDR1 SGHVS, CDR2 FNYEAQ. CDR3 nucleotides: TGTGCCAGCAGCCCGGTTTTTGGGGCCCTTCGGCAGTACTTC. Residues: CASSPVFGALRQYF.

This clone has a single count. The chain joins TRBV5-5 to TRBJ2-7; possibly TRBD1 for D (5 bases). CDR3 length equals 17 residues. Trimming pared 1 base from V and 4 bases from J, leaving 21 bases between. Germline V gives CDR1 SGHKS, CDR2 YYEKEE (reference sequence). CDR3 residues: CASSLSWLARDLYEQYF. For the CDR3, the DNA is TGTGCCAGCAGCTTGTCTTGGTTGGCCAGGGATCTTTACGAGCAGTACTTC.

This rearrangement joins TRBV6-5 to TRBJ1-3; D possibly corresponds to TRBD1 (5 bases). CDR3 length: 16 amino acids. CDR1 MNHEY and CDR2 SVGAGI come from the germline V gene. Trimming pared 2 bases from V and 2 bases from J, leaving 13 bases between. The CDR3 protein is CASSYQGGSAGNTIYF. DNA for the CDR3: TGTGCCAGCAGTTACCAGGGAGGGAGCGCTGGAAACACCATATATTTT.

In its sample, this clone was seen a few times. The chain combines TRBV11-3 with TRBJ1-2; 7 bases fit TRBD1. This CDR3 spans 14 amino acids. Germline V CDR1 and CDR2: SGHNT, YENEEA. V lost 4 bases, J lost 4 bases, and 6 bases stayed unmatched. The CDR3 DNA is TGTGCCAGCAGCTCACAGGGGTTAAGCTATGGCTACACCTTC. As protein: CASSSQGLSYGYTF. The full variable domain, in which reference TRBV11-3 and TRBJ1-2 provide the parts outside the CDR3, is EAGVVQSPRYKIIEKKQPVAFWCNPISGHNTLYWYLQNLGQGPELLIRYENEEAVDDSQLPKDRFSAERLKGVDSTLKIQPAELGDSAVYLCASSSQGLSYGYTFGSGTRLTVV.

The chain employs TRBV19 and TRBJ1-1, with D uncertain. There are 12 residues in the CDR3. Germline assignment: CDR1 LNHDA and CDR2 SQIVND (reference sequence). Between the trimmed V and J ends, which lost 5 bases and 9 bases, there was a span of 13 bases. The CDR3 region is CASSPDGNKAFF. DNA of the CDR3: TGTGCCAGTAGTCCAGACGGAAACAAAGCTTTCTTT.

The V gene is TRBV2, the J gene TRBJ1-5; 7 bases map to TRBD1. The CDR3 consists of 14 residues. After removal of 6 bases from V and 9 bases from J, the junction contained 11 bases not matched to a gene. The germline gives CDR1 SNHLY, CDR2 FYNNEI. The CDR3 region has the DNA TGTGCCAGCAGGGTAACAGGGGCTAGGGGGCCCCAGCATTTT. This gives the protein CASRVTGARGPQHF. The whole variable domain, remainder taken from reference TRBV2 and TRBJ1-5, is EPEVTQTPSHQVTQMGQEVILRCVPISNHLYFYWYRQILGQKVEFLVSFYNNEISEKSEIFDDQFSVERPDGSNFTLKIRSTKLEDSAMYFCASRVTGARGPQHFGDGTRLSIL.

This chain connects TRBV10-3 to TRBJ1-1; D is unresolved. V dropped 10 bases and J dropped 1 base, with 10 bases sitting between them. CDR1 ENHRY and CDR2 SYGVKD come from the germline V gene. The length of the CDR3 is 12 residues. The DNA of the CDR3 is TGTGCCACCCAGGCGGGGAACACTGAAGCTTTCTTT. Translated, it gives CATQAGNTEAFF.

The J gene is TRBJ2-7, the V gene TRBV6-1; 10 bases are shared with TRBD1. V lost 1 base and J lost 4; bases outside the gene matches: 4. This CDR3 comprises 15 residues. Germline V gene sequence: CDR1 MNHNS, CDR2 SASEGT. The CDR3 nucleotides are TGTGCCAGCAGTGAAGTCGGGACAGGGGCATACGAGCAGTACTTC. The encoded protein is CASSEVGTGAYEQYF.

The gene calls are TRBV7-9 and TRBJ2-7; D assignment may be TRBD1 or TRBD2 (5 bases each). Germline CDR1 and CDR2: SEHNR and FQNEAQ (reference sequence). V shed 7 bases and J shed 3 bases, with 16 bases lying between them. CDR3 length equals 14 residues. The CDR3: CASTLGAGSYEQYF. The CDR3 nucleotides read TGTGCCAGCACCCTTGGGGCGGGTAGCTACGAGCAGTACTTC.

The rearrangement links TRBV5-1 to TRBJ2-5; 8 positions match TRBD1. The germline CDR1 and CDR2 sequences are SGHRS and YFSETQ. V was clipped by 6 bases and J by 5 bases; unmatched bases: 6. CDR3 size: 13 residues. CDR3 nucleotide sequence: TGCGCCAGCAATATGGACAGGGCGGAGACCCAGTACTTC. Translating gives CASNMDRAETQYF.

The chain is built from TRBV4-1 and TRBJ2-7; 10 nucleotides align to TRBD2. From germline, CDR1 is MGHRA and CDR2 YSYEKL. J lost 3 bases, V lost 4 bases, and 6 bases had no gene match. The CDR3 runs to 15 residues. CDR3 sequence reads: CASSPGLADHYEQYF. CDR3 in DNA: TGCGCCAGCAGCCCAGGACTAGCGGACCACTACGAGCAGTACTTC.

This clone was detected only a few times. V gene TRBV14 combines with J gene TRBJ2-5; D possibly corresponds to TRBD2 (8 bases). The CDR3 totals 15 residues. Trimming cost V 4 bases and J 5 bases, with 17 bases left between them. The V gene's germline CDR1 is SGHDN and CDR2 FVKESK. CDR3 bases: TGTGCCAGCAGCCCCAGGGGGGCTAGCGGGGAGACCCAGTACTTC. Amino acids: CASSPRGASGETQYF.

V gene TRBV7-8 combines with J gene TRBJ2-5; no clear D. This CDR3 has 14 residues. The V gene's germline CDR1 is SGHVS and CDR2 FQNEAQ. V gave up 5 bases and J gave up 3 bases, with 13 bases separating them. CDR3 in DNA: TGTGCCAGCAGCCCGAGATACAGAGAAGAGACCCAGTACTTC. It is translated as CASSPRYREETQYF.